What follows are 28 T cell receptor beta chains derived from one specimen sequenced in a study of cytomegalovirus exposure and HLA in healthy donors. 13 Jbeta primers and 60 Vbeta primers were used for the PCR. Data came from immunoSEQ multiplex PCR; TCRdb stores just in-frame clones and leaves some out. The sample holds 100,000 or so clones, around 74% seen once. The specimen sequenced was PBMCs. The receptor source for this set is a woman aged 40 to 55 in good health and CMV-seropositive.

The chain is built from TRBV28 and TRBJ2-7, with TRBD2 matching over 12 bases. The CDR3 length is 14 residues. Per germline, CDR1 MDHEN and CDR2 SYDVKM. The V and J ends lost 6 bases and 2 bases, in that order; junction bases with no gene match: 2. CDR3 DNA: TGTGCCAGCAGGCTAGCGGGGGGGGCCTACGAGCAGTACTTC. Translated: CASRLAGGAYEQYF.

The chain is built from TRBV10-3 and TRBJ2-2; a weak D match, TRBD1 (6 bases). Trimming shortened V by 7 bases and J by 3 bases, and 18 bases separated the two germline ends. CDR3 length equals 16 residues. CDR1 and CDR2 (germline): ENHRY, SYGVKD. Here the CDR3 DNA reads TGTGCCATCACTCGGTTTAAGGGGGAAGACACCGGGGAGCTGTTTTTT. It encodes CAITRFKGEDTGELFF.

This clone has more than one count but fewer than ten. The gene calls are TRBV27 and TRBJ2-1, with 9 bases lining up with TRBD2. In germline, CDR1 is MNHEY, CDR2 SMNVEV (reference sequence). This CDR3 is built from 15 residues. V trimming: 3 bases; J trimming: 4 bases; junction bases outside the gene matches: 4. DNA for the CDR3: TGTGCCAGCAGTTTCTTGCTAGCGGGGTACAATGAGCAGTTCTTC. This gives the protein CASSFLLAGYNEQFF.

As regards this clone: One end of the junction fails to match germline, which may point to a read error. This chain links TRBV5-1 with TRBJ1-2; D is perhaps TRBD1 (5 bases). This CDR3 has 14 amino acids. CDR1 is SGHRS and CDR2 is YFSETQ in the germline V gene. CDR3 residues: CASSLRDRDYGHTF. The CDR3 DNA reads as TGCGCCAGCAGCTTGCGGGATCGGGACTATGGCCACACCTTC.

This clone was seen a handful of times. The V gene is TRBV7-2, the J gene TRBJ2-7; 7 positions match TRBD1. Unmatched junction bases numbered 6, after V lost 4 bases and J lost 3 bases. The CDR3 has 14 amino acids. Per the germline V gene, CDR1 is SGHTA and CDR2 is FQGNSA. This CDR3 is CASSSDRVSYEQYF. The DNA for the CDR3 is TGTGCCAGCAGCTCCGACAGGGTTAGCTACGAGCAGTACTTC.

This chain links TRBV4-3 with TRBJ2-3, with 8 bases identical to TRBD2. V dropped 4 bases and J dropped 0; count of bases not matched to a gene: 12. Germline values: CDR1 LGHNA, CDR2 YSLEER. This CDR3 comprises 18 residues. CDR3 protein: CASSLLPRTSSSTDTQYF. CDR3 bases: TGCGCCAGCAGCCTCCTACCCCGGACTAGCTCCAGCACAGATACGCAGTATTTT.

This chain links TRBV11-3 with TRBJ2-5; 10 bases align to TRBD2. The CDR3 runs to 16 residues. Germline assignment: CDR1 SGHNT and CDR2 YENEEA. After removal of 5 bases from V and 4 bases from J, the junction contained 10 bases not matched to a gene. Here the CDR3 DNA reads TGTGCCAGCAGCACATCTTCGACTAGCGGGTTAGAGACCCAGTACTTC. The encoded protein is CASSTSSTSGLETQYF. The full variable domain, rest sourced from reference TRBV11-3 and TRBJ2-5, is EAGVVQSPRYKIIEKKQPVAFWCNPISGHNTLYWYLQNLGQGPELLIRYENEEAVDDSQLPKDRFSAERLKGVDSTLKIQPAELGDSAVYLCASSTSSTSGLETQYFGPGTRLLVL.

This chain links TRBV16 with TRBJ2-7; TRBD2 might be the D (7 bases). There are 16 residues in the CDR3. The V gene lost 2 bases and the J gene lost 0 bases, with 14 bases spanning the gap. Germline CDR1 and CDR2: KGHSY and FQNENV. The CDR3 loop reads CASSQAAGDTSYEQYF. CDR3 bases: TGTGCCAGCAGCCAAGCCGCGGGGGACACCTCCTACGAGCAGTACTTC.

This clone showed up just once. V and J are TRBV7-3 and TRBJ2-3; 10 positions match TRBD2. The CDR3 length is 15 residues. J gave up 4 bases and V 5 bases, and 6 bases lay outside the gene matches. Germline V lookup: CDR1 SGHTA, CDR2 FQGTGA. The CDR3 reads CASSLSGGLADTQYF. Written as DNA, the CDR3 is TGTGCCAGCAGCCTTAGCGGGGGGTTAGCAGATACGCAGTATTTT.

This chain uses TRBV5-6 with TRBJ2-3, with 11 bases aligning to TRBD1. From germline, CDR1 is SGHDT and CDR2 YYEEEE. The length of the CDR3 is 16 residues. The J segment lost 1 base and the V segment lost 4 bases, leaving 5 bases of the junction unmatched. The CDR3 nucleotides are TGTGCCAGCAGCATAGGACAGGGGGCCGGCACAGATACGCAGTATTTT. Its protein is CASSIGQGAGTDTQYF.

This clone appeared a few times. This same CDR3 is encoded by further DNA sequences in the sample. The rearrangement links TRBV14 to TRBJ2-3; D uncertain. The germline CDR1 and CDR2 sequences are SGHDN and FVKESK. This CDR3 has 13 amino acids. Trimming pared 0 bases from V and 5 bases from J, leaving 6 bases between. CDR3 loop: CASSQDYGDTQYF. The CDR3 nucleotides are TGTGCCAGCAGCCAAGATTACGGAGATACGCAGTATTTT.

The gene calls are TRBV20-1 and TRBJ2-1; 7 bases agree with TRBD1. There are 11 residues in the CDR3. Unmatched junction bases numbered 1, after V lost 4 bases and J lost 7 bases. The germline V gene encodes CDR1 DFQATT and CDR2 SNEGSKA (reference sequence). The CDR3 spells CSATRGNEQFF. The DNA for the CDR3 is TGCAGTGCTACCAGGGGGAATGAGCAGTTCTTC.

The chain is built from TRBV28 and TRBJ1-6; D possibly corresponds to TRBD1 (5 bases). The CDR3 spans 17 residues. The germline V gene has CDR1 MDHEN and CDR2 SYDVKM. Trimming shortened V by 6 bases and J by 0 bases, and 15 bases separated the two germline ends. The CDR3 nucleotides are TGTGCCAGCAGATCTACAGGCTACAGCTCCTATAATTCACCCCTCCACTTT. It encodes CASRSTGYSSYNSPLHF.

This clone was recorded only once. The junction departs from the called germline gene at one end, perhaps through a read error. The chain couples TRBV7-9 to TRBJ2-5, with TRBD2 as a possible D gene (6 bases). The germline V gene has CDR1 SEHNR and CDR2 FQNEAQ (reference sequence). The CDR3 length is 13 residues. CDR3 sequence (DNA): TGTGTCAGCAGCGAGGGACTGAAAGAGACCCAGTACTTC. Its translation: CVSSEGLKETQYF.

The V and J genes are TRBV7-9 and TRBJ2-3, with D perhaps matching TRBD1 (5 bases). The CDR3 sequence is 12 residues long. The germline gives CDR1 SEHNR, CDR2 FQNEAQ (reference sequence). V gave up 11 bases and J gave up 0 bases, with 9 bases separating them. CDR3 sequence reads: CARQTSTDTQYF. The CDR3, as DNA: TGTGCCCGACAGACTAGCACAGATACGCAGTATTTT.

The gene calls are TRBV2 and TRBJ2-3; TRBD2 might be the D (6 bases). The CDR3 consists of 14 residues. Germline CDR1 reads SNHLY; CDR2 reads FYNNEI. With 4 bases removed from V and 3 bases from J, the gap between germline ends came to 11 bases. CDR3 residues: CASSVGTSTDTQYF. DNA of the CDR3: TGTGCCAGCAGTGTCGGGACTTCTACAGATACGCAGTATTTT.

The genes are TRBV27 and TRBJ2-5, with 8 nucleotides matching TRBD1. The J call may be incorrect, as the DNA end agrees better with TRBJ2-7. The CDR3 totals 13 residues. Germline V gene sequence: CDR1 MNHEY, CDR2 SMNVEV (reference sequence). CDR3 sequence: CASSGGQVYEQYF. In nucleotides, the CDR3 is TGTGCCAGCAGTGGGGGACAGGTTTACGAGCAGTACTTC.

The rearrangement links TRBV7-3 to TRBJ1-3, with D maybe TRBD1 (6 bases). Germline V gives CDR1 SGHTA, CDR2 FQGTGA. V gave up 2 bases and J gave up 8 bases, with 10 bases separating them. CDR3 length: 13 residues. The CDR3 protein is CASSLREGDTIYF. DNA for the CDR3: TGTGCCAGCAGCTTACGGGAGGGGGACACCATATATTTT.

This chain links TRBV2 with TRBJ2-7; D gene uncertain. The germline V and J ends were trimmed by 7 bases and 2 bases, with 6 bases remaining between them. CDR1 and CDR2 from the germline V gene are SNHLY and FYNNEI. This CDR3 comprises 11 residues. CDR3 sequence reads: CASTRTYEQYF. The CDR3, as DNA: TGTGCCAGCACGCGGACCTACGAGCAGTACTTC.

V gene TRBV6-6 combines with J gene TRBJ1-2, with 10 bases lining up with TRBD1. The CDR3 totals 16 residues. Losses at the gene ends were 6 bases for V and 2 bases for J; bases not matched to a gene: 9. CDR1 is MNHNY, CDR2 SVGAGI, per germline (reference sequence). CDR3 DNA sequence: TGTGCCAGCAGACCCAGTGGGGACAGGGGCAACTATGGCTACACCTTC. This codes for CASRPSGDRGNYGYTF.

This clone was detected once. The junction and the germline gene differ at one end; a read error may be behind it. This chain connects TRBV20-1 to TRBJ2-7; no firm D call. Germline assignment: CDR1 DFQATT and CDR2 SNEGSKA (reference sequence). There are 11 residues in the CDR3. Here the CDR3 reads CSAGDPYEQYF. CDR3 coding DNA: TGCAGTGCTGGAGACCCATACGAGCAGTACTTC.

The chain uses TRBV4-1 and TRBJ1-4; D gene ambiguous. The germline CDR1 and CDR2 sequences are MGHRA and YSYEKL. V was clipped by 1 base and J by 2 bases, with 11 bases between them. The CDR3 runs to 16 residues. The CDR3 region has the DNA TGCGCCAGCAGCCAAGTCGGTGGGCTCACTAATGAAAAACTGTTTTTT. It is translated as CASSQVGGLTNEKLFF.

This rearrangement joins TRBV6-1 to TRBJ2-3; TRBD2 is a possible D gene (6 bases). Germline assignment: CDR1 MNHNS and CDR2 SASEGT. There are 14 residues in the CDR3. Deletions cut 8 bases from V and 4 bases from J, with 16 bases between. In DNA form, the CDR3 reads TGTGCCAGCGGCCGGGACTCAACGGCAGATACGCAGTATTTT. Protein: CASGRDSTADTQYF.

This chain joins TRBV6-1 and TRBJ1-1; 8 nucleotides align to TRBD1. The CDR3 spans 14 residues. Per the germline V gene, CDR1 is MNHNS and CDR2 is SASEGT. The ends lost 1 base at V and 8 bases at J; junction bases unmatched: 6. Here the CDR3 reads CASSEVGQGAEAFF. DNA of the CDR3: TGTGCCAGCAGTGAAGTGGGTCAGGGGGCCGAAGCTTTCTTT.

The chain uses TRBV21-1 and TRBJ2-7; the table names TRBD2, a call not compared with the DNA. TRBV21-1 is a pseudogene. CDR3 length equals 12 residues. CDR3 in amino acids: CASSNNTYEQYF. The CDR3 DNA is TGTGCCAGCAGCAATAATACCTACGAGCAGTACTTC.

This clone has just a few counts. This rearrangement joins TRBV21-1 to TRBJ1-3. TRBV21-1 is marked as a pseudogene. The CDR3 consists of 15 residues. CDR3 sequence (DNA): TGTGCCAGCAGCGGGGGGGATAACTCTGGAAACACCATATATTTT. It yields the protein CASSGGDNSGNTIYF.

The gene calls are TRBV29-1 and TRBJ2-7, with D maybe TRBD1 (6 bases). CDR3 length: 13 amino acids. Trimming shortened V by 7 bases and J by 0 bases, and 13 bases separated the two germline ends. CDR1 and CDR2 from the germline V gene are SQVTM and ANQGSEA. The CDR3 protein is CSGGRGGSYEQYF. As DNA, the CDR3 is TGCAGCGGGGGGCGAGGCGGCTCCTACGAGCAGTACTTC.

The rearrangement uses TRBV5-6 and TRBJ1-4, with 9 bases that match TRBD1. Per germline, CDR1 SGHDT and CDR2 YYEEEE. The CDR3 runs 14 residues. The V segment lost 3 bases and the J segment 10 bases; nucleotides outside the gene matches: 7. The CDR3 DNA follows: TGTGCCAGCAGCTCTGGACAGGGGCGGGGAAAACTGTTTTTT. This encodes CASSSGQGRGKLFF.